What follows are 26 T cell receptor beta chains derived from one specimen sequenced in a study of cytomegalovirus exposure and HLA in healthy donors. PCR primers comprised 60 Vbeta and 13 Jbeta primers. The repertoire was sequenced with immunoSEQ multiplex PCR; TCRdb's copy has only in-frame clones and lacks some. The table lists under 200,000 clones. Sample: PBMCs. The receptors derive from a man aged 25 to 45 in good health and CMV-seronegative.

V is TRBV7-8 and J is TRBJ2-7, with a possible D match to TRBD2 (6 bases). The V gene's germline CDR1 is SGHVS and CDR2 FQNEAQ. CDR3 length: 13 amino acids. Trimming took 3 bases from V and 3 from J, leaving 9 bases between them. The CDR3 spells CASSFSGSYEQYF. Written as DNA, the CDR3 is TGTGCCAGCAGCTTCTCCGGGAGCTACGAGCAGTACTTC.

In the case of this clone: At one boundary the junction diverges from the germline segment, which might be a read error. Other DNA sequences within the sample encode an identical CDR3. The chain has TRBV7-6 and TRBJ2-7, with TRBD2 matching 9 bases. The germline V gene encodes CDR1 SGHVS and CDR2 FNYEAQ. The CDR3 extends over 12 amino acids. Here the CDR3 reads CASSPSGIEQYF. The CDR3 DNA reads TGCGCCAGCAGTCCTAGCGGGATCGAGCAGTACTTC. The full variable domain, in which reference TRBV7-6 and TRBJ2-7 provide the parts outside the CDR3, is GAGVSQSPRYKVTKRGQDVALRCDPISGHVSLYWYRQALGQGPEFLTYFNYEAQQDKSGLPNDRFSAERPEGSISTLTIQRTEQRDSAMYRCASSPSGIEQYFGPGTRLTVT.

This chain connects TRBV7-7 to TRBJ2-1; 9 bases align to TRBD2. Looked up from germline, CDR1 is SSHAT and CDR2 is FNYEAQ (reference sequence). This CDR3 is built from 16 residues. V lost 5 bases to trimming and J lost 1 base; unmatched junction nucleotides: 6. The CDR3 sequence: CASSHWTSASYNEQFF. The CDR3 nucleotides read TGTGCCAGCAGCCACTGGACTAGCGCTTCCTACAATGAGCAGTTCTTC.

The V gene is TRBV5-1, the J gene TRBJ2-1; maybe TRBD1 (6 bases). The CDR3 is 14 residues long. V lost 6 bases and J 8 bases, leaving 18 bases between the germline ends. Germline CDR1 reads SGHRS; CDR2 reads YFSETQ. The CDR3 nucleotides are TGCGCCAGCAACCAACCTCATAACAGGGATGAGCAGTTCTTC. Translation: CASNQPHNRDEQFF.

The V and J genes are TRBV5-1 and TRBJ1-2; 10 positions agree with TRBD1. CDR3 length equals 14 residues. V was pared by 0 bases and J by 6 bases, with 2 bases of the junction left unmatched. Germline V gives CDR1 SGHRS, CDR2 YFSETQ. This chain's CDR3 is CASSLGGTGDGYTF. CDR3 DNA: TGCGCCAGCAGCTTGGGGGGGACAGGGGATGGCTACACCTTC.

The chain combines TRBV5-4 with TRBJ1-1; D gene unclear. CDR1 and CDR2 (germline): SGHNT, YYREEE (reference sequence). CDR3 length: 13 residues. V was pared by 5 bases and J by 0 bases, with 8 bases between. The CDR3 region has the DNA TGTGCCAGCAGAGTGACAATGAACACTGAAGCTTTCTTT. The encoded protein is CASRVTMNTEAFF.

V is TRBV5-5 and J is TRBJ1-1; 12 bases agree with TRBD1. The CDR3 totals 18 residues. Germline trimming cut 1 base from V and 5 bases from J; bases unmatched to any gene: 12. CDR1 and CDR2 from the germline V gene are SGHKS and YYEKEE (reference sequence). The CDR3 protein is CASSLSVSWDRGLTEAFF. The CDR3 nucleotides are TGTGCCAGCAGCTTGTCGGTTTCATGGGACAGGGGGCTTACTGAAGCTTTCTTT.

The chain couples TRBV25-1 to TRBJ2-1; 9 bases map to TRBD2. With 5 bases clipped from V and 0 bases from J, the junction kept 2 bases outside the gene matches. CDR1 and CDR2 (germline): MGHDK, SYGVNS. The CDR3 consists of 15 residues. As DNA, the CDR3 is TGTGCCAGCAGTAGCGGGAGGTTCTCCTACAATGAGCAGTTCTTC. Its translation is CASSSGRFSYNEQFF.

The J gene is TRBJ2-4, the V gene TRBV30, with 7 bases matching TRBD2. The CDR3 sequence is 13 residues long. V lost 4 bases, J lost 6 bases, and 6 bases stayed unmatched. CDR1 GTSNPN and CDR2 SVGIG come from the germline V gene (reference sequence). As DNA, the CDR3 is TGTGCCTGGACGCGGGCTAGCGGAAACATTCAGTACTTC. Residues: CAWTRASGNIQYF. Variable domain in full (rest from reference TRBV30 and TRBJ2-4): SQTIHQWPATLVQPVGSPLSLECTVEGTSNPNLYWYRQAAGRGLQLLFYSVGIGQISSEVPQNLSASRPQDRQFILSSKKLLLSDSGFYLCAWTRASGNIQYFGAGTRLSVL.

The V and J genes are TRBV27 and TRBJ1-5; weak D call: TRBD1 (5 bases). The CDR3 is 14 amino acids. Germline lookup yields CDR1 MNHEY and CDR2 SMNVEV (reference sequence). Trimming removed 8 bases at V and 2 bases at J, with 13 bases between. CDR3 residues: CASSYFRGNQPQHF. For the CDR3, the DNA is TGTGCCAGCTCCTACTTCAGGGGCAATCAGCCCCAGCATTTT.

The chain uses TRBV19 and TRBJ2-5, with TRBD2 matching 9 bases. The CDR3 sequence is 16 residues long. Germline V lookup: CDR1 LNHDA, CDR2 SQIVND (reference sequence). J gave up 5 bases and V 4 bases, and 11 bases lay outside the gene matches. The CDR3 bases are TGTGCCAGTAGTACAGTGGGAGCGGGGGGCTGGGAGACCCAGTACTTC. As protein: CASSTVGAGGWETQYF.

The gene calls are TRBV9 and TRBJ2-7; 13 positions match TRBD2. Germline V gene sequence: CDR1 SGDLS, CDR2 YYNGEE. The V gene end was trimmed by 5 bases and the J gene end by 4 bases; junction bases not matched to a gene: 9. The CDR3 contains 16 residues. DNA of the CDR3: TGTGCCAGCAGTAAAACTAGCGGGAGGGCGGCTTACGAGCAGTACTTC. It yields the protein CASSKTSGRAAYEQYF.

The V and J genes are TRBV7-8 and TRBJ2-5; TRBD2 aligns across 8 bases. V trimming: 6 bases; J trimming: 1 base; junction bases outside the gene matches: 1. CDR1 and CDR2 from the germline V gene are SGHVS and FQNEAQ. The CDR3 sequence is 13 residues long. The CDR3 coding sequence is TGTGCCAGCAGTAGCGGGGTCCAAGAGACCCAGTACTTC. Amino acid sequence: CASSSGVQETQYF.

The CDR3 reads CASSSPTSGGALTDTQYF. CDR3 sequence (DNA): TGTGCCAGCAGTTCCCCGACTAGCGGGGGGGCCCTCACAGATACGCAGTATTTT. This sequence joins TRBV27 and TRBJ2-3; TRBD2 matches at 14 bases. J lost 2 bases, V lost 4 bases, and 8 bases had no gene match. This CDR3 contains 18 residues. CDR1 MNHEY and CDR2 SMNVEV come from the germline V gene (reference sequence).

The chain couples TRBV6-6 to TRBJ2-2; unclear D gene. The germline V gene encodes CDR1 MNHNY and CDR2 SVGAGI (reference sequence). V was cut by 6 bases and J by 3 bases, with 17 bases left in between. This CDR3 spans 16 amino acids. The CDR3 DNA reads TGTGCCAGCAGCCTTGGGCTCAAAATTTACACCGGGGAGCTGTTTTTT. Its translation: CASSLGLKIYTGELFF.

This chain connects TRBV6-5 to TRBJ1-5, with D possibly TRBD1 on 6 matching bases. CDR1 MNHEY and CDR2 SVGAGI come from the germline V gene. Trimming stripped 5 bases from V and 1 base from J, with 12 bases between. The CDR3 runs 15 residues. The CDR3 spells CASSQGYGSNQPQHF. The CDR3 bases are TGTGCCAGCAGTCAGGGGTATGGGAGCAATCAGCCCCAGCATTTT.

The chain joins TRBV6-1 to TRBJ1-6; 10 bases map to TRBD1. This CDR3 is built from 17 residues. Unmatched junction bases numbered 4, after V lost 3 bases and J lost 2 bases. From germline, CDR1 is MNHNS and CDR2 SASEGT. The CDR3 DNA follows: TGTGCCAGCAGTGATGGACAGGGGGGCGCCTATAATTCACCCCTCCACTTT. Encoded protein: CASSDGQGGAYNSPLHF.

This chain connects TRBV28 to TRBJ2-1; possibly TRBD1 for D (6 bases). CDR1 and CDR2 from the germline V gene are MDHEN and SYDVKM. Trimming stripped 4 bases from V and 7 bases from J, with 17 bases between. The CDR3 is made up of 15 amino acids. The CDR3 DNA is TGTGCCAGCAGTTCTACCGGGCGTAGGGGGAATGAGCAGTTCTTC. Amino acid sequence: CASSSTGRRGNEQFF.

The rearrangement uses TRBV29-1 and TRBJ2-1; unclear D gene. V was pared by 3 bases and J by 6 bases, with 12 bases between. The germline V gene has CDR1 SQVTM and CDR2 ANQGSEA. CDR3 size: 13 residues. CDR3 residues: CSVEPRISNEQFF. CDR3 DNA: TGCAGCGTTGAGCCCAGGATTTCCAATGAGCAGTTCTTC.

The V and J genes are TRBV19 and TRBJ1-2; 9 bases align to TRBD1. With V trimmed by 9 bases and J by 0 bases, 8 bases remained unmatched. The CDR3 consists of 15 residues. Germline CDR1 and CDR2: LNHDA and SQIVND (reference sequence). CDR3 sequence reads: CASRGQGTANYGYTF. The CDR3 DNA sequence: TGTGCCAGCCGTGGACAGGGGACAGCTAACTATGGCTACACCTTC.

The CDR3 DNA is TGTGCCAGCAGCCCTGGACAGGACACAGATACGCAGTATTTT. Its translation: CASSPGQDTDTQYF. The chain has TRBV7-7 and TRBJ2-3, with TRBD1 matching 7 bases. This CDR3 comprises 14 residues. Germline values: CDR1 SSHAT, CDR2 FNYEAQ (reference sequence). Germline trimming cut 5 bases from V and 2 bases from J; bases unmatched to any gene: 4.

The chain joins TRBV5-4 to TRBJ2-4; 14 bases fit TRBD2. CDR3 size: 17 residues. After removal of 2 bases from V and 7 bases from J, the junction contained 8 bases not matched to a gene. Germline lookup yields CDR1 SGHNT and CDR2 YYREEE (reference sequence). The DNA of the CDR3 is TGTGCCAGCAGCTTTGTTACGGGACTAGCGGGGGATAACATTCAGTACTTC. Translating gives CASSFVTGLAGDNIQYF.

The rearrangement links TRBV28 to TRBJ1-2, with 8 bases identical to TRBD1. V was pared by 5 bases and J by 8 bases, with 10 bases of the junction left unmatched. Germline values: CDR1 MDHEN, CDR2 SYDVKM. The CDR3 covers 14 residues. The CDR3 loop is CASSTTGTGRGYTF. In nucleotides, the CDR3 is TGTGCCAGCAGTACCACTGGGACAGGCCGGGGCTACACCTTC.

This chain uses TRBV10-1 with TRBJ2-1, with 9 bases matching TRBD2. This CDR3 has 15 amino acids. The junction had 5 bases not matched to a gene; V was cut back by 2 bases and J by 6 bases. The germline V gene has CDR1 WNHNN and CDR2 SYGVQD (reference sequence). As DNA, the CDR3 is TGCGCCAGCAGTGAGAGGATAGCGGGAGCCAATGAGCAGTTCTTC. It encodes CASSERIAGANEQFF.

The chain couples TRBV7-8 to TRBJ2-2; 9 bases align to TRBD2. V was clipped by 5 bases and J by 7 bases; unmatched bases: 11. The CDR3 length is 16 residues. Germline-derived CDR1 and CDR2 are SGHVS and FQNEAQ. The CDR3 reads CASSPVGGRAHGELFF. DNA for the CDR3: TGTGCCAGCAGCCCCGTGGGCGGGAGGGCCCACGGGGAGCTGTTTTTT.

The J gene is TRBJ1-1, the V gene TRBV5-1; weak D call: TRBD1 (6 bases). The ends were cut back, 0 bases at V and 5 bases at J, with 17 bases in the middle. There are 16 residues in the CDR3. Germline V gene sequence: CDR1 SGHRS, CDR2 YFSETQ. DNA for the CDR3: TGCGCCAGCAGCTTGGCCGAACAGGGCCGAAGGACTGAAGCTTTCTTT. Translation: CASSLAEQGRRTEAFF.